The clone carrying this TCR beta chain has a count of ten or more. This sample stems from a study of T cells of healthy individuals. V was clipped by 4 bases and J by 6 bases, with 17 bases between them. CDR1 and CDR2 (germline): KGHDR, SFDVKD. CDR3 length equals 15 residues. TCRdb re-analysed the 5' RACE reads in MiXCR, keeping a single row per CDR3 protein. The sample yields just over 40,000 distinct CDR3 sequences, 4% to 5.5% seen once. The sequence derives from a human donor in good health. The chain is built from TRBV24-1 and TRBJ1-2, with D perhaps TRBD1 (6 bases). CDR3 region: CATSEAGQKSNGYTF. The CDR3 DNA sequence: TGTGCCACCAGTGAAGCCGGACAGAAAAGCAATGGCTACACCTTC.